These T cell receptor beta chains were read from a single sample in a study of breast tumors, draining lymph nodes, adjacent tissues. TCRdb called the multiplex PCR reads again in MiXCR, with one record for every CDR3 protein. The top ten clones hold 2.3% of a sample with around 130,000 distinct CDR3 sequences, approximately 30% of them seen once. The specimen sequenced was axillary lymph node tissue. Source of these receptors: a female donor with breast cancer. Some clones in this sample may be carry-over from other donors' samples. CDR3s include the opening cysteine and the closing phenylalanine or tryptophan. D genes are given only for firm matches. Size tells how often a clone was seen (once, few, many) or the class of an expanded clone, and some rows leave it out.

J: TRBJ2-7
size: many
D: TRBD1
V: TRBV7-8
CDR3: CASSSLDRGEQYF
DNA: TGTGCCAGCAGCTCGTTGGACAGGGGCGAGCAGTACTTC

J: TRBJ1-2
size: NA
D: TRBD1
V: TRBV24-1
CDR3: CATKQTGARGYTF
DNA: TGTGCCACCAAGCAGACAGGGGCGAGAGGCTACACCTTC

J: TRBJ1-4
size: NA
D: NA
V: TRBV29-1
CDR3: CSVLGAPNEKLFF
DNA: TGCAGCGTTCTCGGGGCCCCTAATGAAAAACTGTTTTTT

J: TRBJ2-5
size: many
D: TRBD2
V: TRBV4-2
CDR3: CASSQSGGLLETQYF
DNA: TGTGCCAGCAGCCAAAGCGGGGGGCTTCTGGAGACCCAGTACTTC

J: TRBJ2-1
size: many
D: NA
V: TRBV13
CDR3: CASSKRIQGYSDNEQFF
DNA: TGTGCCAGCAGCAAAAGAATCCAGGGGTATAGTGACAATGAGCAGTTCTTC

J: TRBJ2-5
size: many
D: NA
V: TRBV18
CDR3: CASSPAVVETQYF
DNA: TGTGCCAGCTCACCTGCCGTTGTAGAGACCCAGTACTTC

J: TRBJ2-5
size: many
D: TRBD2
V: TRBV5-4
CDR3: CASSLDRRGSEETQYF
DNA: TGTGCCAGCAGCTTGGATCGGCGGGGGTCAGAAGAGACCCAGTACTTC

J: TRBJ2-5
size: NA
D: TRBD2
V: TRBV2
CDR3: CASSRTSGGSGVGETQYF
DNA: TGTGCCAGCAGTCGGACTAGCGGGGGGTCAGGGGTGGGAGAGACCCAGTACTTC

J: TRBJ2-3
size: NA
D: TRBD2
V: TRBV20-1
CDR3: CSAKSSGAPRYF
DNA: TGCAGTGCTAAGTCTAGCGGGGCTCCGCGGTATTTT

J: TRBJ1-2
size: many
D: NA
V: TRBV4-1
CDR3: CASSLFEGLLNYGYTF
DNA: TGCGCCAGCAGCCTCTTCGAGGGGCTCCTGAACTATGGCTACACCTTC

J: TRBJ2-5
size: NA
D: NA
V: TRBV9
CDR3: CASSLGGAGETQSF
DNA: TGTGCCAGCAGCTTGGGGGGGGCAGGGGAGACCCAGTCCTTC

J: TRBJ1-1
size: few
D: NA
V: TRBV7-9
CDR3: CASSLGVSRTTNTEAFF
DNA: TGTGCCAGCAGCTTAGGGGTATCTAGGACAACGAACACTGAAGCTTTCTTT

J: TRBJ1-1
size: NA
D: NA
V: TRBV20-1
CDR3: CSARDARTETEAFF
DNA: TGCAGTGCTAGAGATGCGAGGACAGAGACTGAAGCTTTCTTT

J: TRBJ2-1
size: many
D: NA
V: TRBV10-3
CDR3: CAISETLGEQFF
DNA: TGTGCCATCAGTGAAACCCTAGGCGAGCAGTTCTTC

J: TRBJ2-2
size: NA
D: TRBD1
V: TRBV6-5
CDR3: CASSHGPPGQGAWSTGELFF
DNA: TGTGCCAGCAGTCACGGCCCCCCGGGACAGGGGGCCTGGAGCACCGGGGAGCTGTTTTTT

J: TRBJ1-6
size: many
D: TRBD1
V: TRBV11-2
CDR3: CASNLGQSYNSPLHF
DNA: TGTGCCAGCAATCTGGGACAGTCCTATAATTCACCCCTCCACTTT

J: TRBJ2-4
size: NA
D: TRBD2
V: TRBV13
CDR3: CASSPGGVKNIQYF
DNA: TGTGCCAGCAGCCCTGGGGGGGTCAAAAACATTCAGTACTTC

J: TRBJ2-1
size: few
D: NA
V: TRBV27
CDR3: CASSPRAVSYNEQFF
DNA: TGTGCCAGCAGTCCCCGGGCAGTCTCCTACAATGAGCAGTTCTTC

J: TRBJ2-3
size: many
D: NA
V: TRBV5-8
CDR3: CASSFQLTQYF
DNA: TGTGCCAGCAGCTTCCAGCTCACGCAGTATTTT

J: TRBJ2-5
size: many
D: NA
V: TRBV19
CDR3: CASSSGSNKVETQYF
DNA: TGTGCCAGTAGTTCAGGATCTAACAAGGTGGAGACCCAGTACTTC

J: TRBJ2-1
size: many
D: NA
V: TRBV2
CDR3: CASRGNREDEQFF
DNA: TGTGCCAGCAGGGGGAACAGGGAGGATGAGCAGTTCTTC

J: TRBJ1-2
size: NA
D: NA
V: TRBV5-6
CDR3: CASSLSGAQGGYTF
DNA: TGTGCCAGCAGCTTGAGCGGGGCGCAGGGCGGCTACACCTTC

J: TRBJ1-3
size: many
D: NA
V: TRBV2
CDR3: CASRGGGSGNTIYF
DNA: TGTGCCAGCAGGGGGGGGGGTTCTGGAAACACCATATATTTT

J: TRBJ1-5
size: many
D: NA
V: TRBV24-1
CDR3: CATSDSGGNQPQHF
DNA: TGTGCCACCAGTGATTCGGGGGGCAATCAGCCCCAGCATTTT

J: TRBJ1-3
size: many
D: NA
V: TRBV29-1
CDR3: CSAQKGSGNTIYF
DNA: TGCAGCGCCCAAAAGGGCTCTGGAAACACCATATATTTT

J: TRBJ2-3
size: NA
D: TRBD2
V: TRBV7-2
CDR3: CASSRGGARYNEQYF
DNA: TGTGCCAGCAGTCGCGGGGGGGCGCGTTACAATGAGCAGTATTTT

J: TRBJ2-7
size: many
D: TRBD1
V: TRBV18
CDR3: CASSPVGTGNEQYF
DNA: TGTGCCAGCTCACCAGTTGGGACAGGCAACGAGCAGTACTTC

J: TRBJ2-5
size: many
D: TRBD1
V: TRBV2
CDR3: CASSLQGSDQETQYF
DNA: TGTGCCAGCAGCTTACAGGGGTCGGACCAAGAGACCCAGTACTTC

J: TRBJ2-2
size: many
D: TRBD1
V: TRBV3-1
CDR3: CASSHGQAVGELFF
DNA: TGTGCCAGCAGCCACGGACAGGCGGTCGGGGAGCTGTTTTTT

J: TRBJ1-4
size: NA
D: NA
V: TRBV11-2
CDR3: CASVAAGNEKLFF
DNA: TGTGCCAGCGTCGCGGCAGGGAATGAAAAACTGTTTTTT

J: TRBJ2-3
size: many
D: NA
V: TRBV27
CDR3: CASSSRGDPADTQYF
DNA: TGTGCCAGCAGTTCCAGGGGAGATCCCGCAGATACGCAGTATTTT

J: TRBJ1-6
size: many
D: TRBD1
V: TRBV11-1
CDR3: CASSIDRGYGSPLHF
DNA: TGTGCCAGCAGCATTGACAGGGGGTATGGTTCACCCCTCCACTTT

J: TRBJ1-2
size: few
D: NA
V: TRBV10-1
CDR3: CASSPGLHSYGYTF
DNA: TGCGCCAGCAGCCCGGGACTGCATTCCTATGGCTACACCTTC

J: TRBJ1-3
size: NA
D: NA
V: TRBV12-3/TRBV12-4
CDR3: CASRPVPGENTIYF
DNA: TGTGCCAGCAGGCCCGTGCCCGGCGAAAACACCATATATTTT

J: TRBJ2-5
size: NA
D: NA
V: TRBV11-1
CDR3: CASSLGPPGDAQYF
DNA: TGTGCCAGCAGCTTGGGTCCGCCGGGGGATGCCCAGTACTTC

J: TRBJ1-2
size: many
D: TRBD1
V: TRBV15
CDR3: CATSRDWGTGANYGYTF
DNA: TGTGCCACCAGCAGAGATTGGGGGACAGGAGCTAACTATGGCTACACCTTC

J: TRBJ1-1
size: NA
D: NA
V: TRBV7-9
CDR3: CASSLTGNTMNTEAFF
DNA: TGTGCCAGCAGCTTAACGGGTAACACGATGAACACTGAAGCTTTCTTT

J: TRBJ2-5
size: many
D: NA
V: TRBV20-1
CDR3: CSASKLTETQYF
DNA: TGCAGTGCTAGTAAACTCACGGAGACCCAGTACTTC

J: TRBJ2-5
size: NA
D: NA
V: TRBV2
CDR3: CASRPTGSGETQYF
DNA: TGTGCCAGCAGGCCAACAGGGTCGGGGGAGACCCAGTACTTC

J: TRBJ2-3
size: NA
D: NA
V: TRBV20-1
CDR3: CSAPRSGTDTLYF
DNA: TGCAGTGCTCCCCGCTCTGGTACAGATACGCTGTATTTT

J: TRBJ2-1
size: NA
D: TRBD1
V: TRBV9
CDR3: CASSVATGDNEQFF
DNA: TGTGCCAGCAGCGTAGCGACAGGGGACAATGAGCAGTTCTTC

J: TRBJ2-7
size: NA
D: TRBD1
V: TRBV7-3
CDR3: CASSSGTGAGQYF
DNA: TGTGCCAGCAGTTCCGGGACAGGGGCCGGGCAGTACTTC

J: TRBJ2-1
size: many
D: TRBD1
V: TRBV27
CDR3: CASSSHRGITYNEQFF
DNA: TGTGCCAGCAGTTCCCACAGGGGGATTACCTACAATGAGCAGTTCTTC

J: TRBJ2-5
size: NA
D: NA
V: TRBV7-2
CDR3: CASSFEPPGHKETQYF
DNA: TGTGCCAGCAGCTTCGAACCCCCGGGACACAAAGAGACCCAGTACTTC

J: TRBJ1-2
size: many
D: NA
V: TRBV19
CDR3: CASSMLDWGYTF
DNA: TGTGCCAGTAGTATGCTGGATTGGGGCTACACCTTC

J: TRBJ2-6
size: many
D: TRBD2
V: TRBV20-1
CDR3: CRRGDPGANVLTF
DNA: TGCAGGCGGGGGGACCCTGGGGCCAACGTCCTGACTTTC

J: TRBJ1-5
size: many
D: NA
V: TRBV6-1
CDR3: CASQGFNQPQHF
DNA: TGTGCCAGCCAGGGATTCAATCAGCCCCAGCATTTT

J: TRBJ2-6
size: many
D: NA
V: TRBV13
CDR3: CASSLGPGANVLTF
DNA: TGTGCCAGCAGCTTAGGCCCCGGGGCCAACGTCCTGACTTTC

J: TRBJ2-5
size: many
D: NA
V: TRBV5-5
CDR3: CASSKGLARETQYF
DNA: TGTGCCAGCAGCAAGGGACTTGCCCGCGAGACCCAGTACTTC

J: TRBJ2-3
size: NA
D: TRBD2
V: TRBV20-1
CDR3: CSARAGGSAFDTQYF
DNA: TGCAGTGCTAGAGCCGGGGGGTCGGCTTTCGATACGCAGTATTTT

J: TRBJ2-1
size: NA
D: TRBD1
V: TRBV18
CDR3: CASSLGQGAYNEQFF
DNA: TGTGCCAGCTCACTCGGACAGGGGGCCTACAATGAGCAGTTCTTC

J: TRBJ2-5
size: many
D: NA
V: TRBV18
CDR3: CASSPRDGVEETQYF
DNA: TGTGCCAGCTCACCACGTGACGGGGTGGAAGAGACCCAGTACTTC

J: TRBJ2-5
size: many
D: TRBD2
V: TRBV11-2
CDR3: CASSFTSGEQETQYF
DNA: TGTGCCAGCAGCTTCACTAGCGGGGAACAAGAGACCCAGTACTTC

J: TRBJ1-3
size: NA
D: NA
V: TRBV29-1
CDR3: CSVEDRGRTTSGNTIYF
DNA: TGCAGCGTTGAAGACAGGGGCCGGACGACCTCTGGAAACACCATATATTTT

J: TRBJ1-5
size: many
D: NA
V: TRBV5-8
CDR3: CASSFGTMQPQHF
DNA: TGTGCCAGCAGCTTCGGGACCATGCAGCCCCAGCATTTT